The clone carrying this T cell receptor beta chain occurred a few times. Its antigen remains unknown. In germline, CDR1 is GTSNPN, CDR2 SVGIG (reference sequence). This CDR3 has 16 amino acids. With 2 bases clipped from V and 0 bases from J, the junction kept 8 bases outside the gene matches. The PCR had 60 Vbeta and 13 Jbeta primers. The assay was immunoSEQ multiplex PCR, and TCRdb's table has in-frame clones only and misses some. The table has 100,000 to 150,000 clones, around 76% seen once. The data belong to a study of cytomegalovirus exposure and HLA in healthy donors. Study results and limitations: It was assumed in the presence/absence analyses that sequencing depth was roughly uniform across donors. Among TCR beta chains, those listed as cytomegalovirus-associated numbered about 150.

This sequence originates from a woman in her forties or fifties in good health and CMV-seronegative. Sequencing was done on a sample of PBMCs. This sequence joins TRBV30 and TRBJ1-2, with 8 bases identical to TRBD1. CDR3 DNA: TGTGCCTGGAGTTTAAGGACAGGGAAAGCTAACTATGGCTACACCTTC. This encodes CAWSLRTGKANYGYTF.